Given below is one T cell receptor beta chain in context. Its target is not known. The entry originates in a study of shared clonotypes between healthy human individuals. Whole-study context: A couple of female and a few male donors aged 18 to 49 were enrolled. Study results and limitations: The represented genetic and exposure-history diversity was limited by the small number of donors. A handful of donors held approximately 4.6% of naive CD4 clonotypes in common.

V dropped 7 bases and J dropped 2 bases, with 20 bases sitting between them. There are 17 residues in the CDR3. Germline V gene lookup returns CDR1 SEHNR and CDR2 FQNEAQ (reference sequence). Terminally differentiated effector memory CD45RA+ cells were excluded by CCR7 positive selection of CD45RO-negative cells. The table came from immunoSEQ multiplex PCR; TCRdb's copy has only in-frame clones and leaves some out. The repertoire holds around 2.1 million clones, approximately 94% seen once, with roughly 1.7% in the top ten. The specimen was naive CD8+ T cells from PBMCs. The source of this sequence is a man aged 18 to 30 in good health. Some clones in this sample may be carry-over from other donors' samples. This chain joins TRBV7-9 and TRBJ2-2; D tentatively fits TRBD1 or TRBD2 (5 bases each). The CDR3 DNA sequence: TGTGCCAGCACCCAAGGGACGTTGACCGAAAACACCGGGGAGCTGTTTTTT. It is translated as CASTQGTLTENTGELFF.